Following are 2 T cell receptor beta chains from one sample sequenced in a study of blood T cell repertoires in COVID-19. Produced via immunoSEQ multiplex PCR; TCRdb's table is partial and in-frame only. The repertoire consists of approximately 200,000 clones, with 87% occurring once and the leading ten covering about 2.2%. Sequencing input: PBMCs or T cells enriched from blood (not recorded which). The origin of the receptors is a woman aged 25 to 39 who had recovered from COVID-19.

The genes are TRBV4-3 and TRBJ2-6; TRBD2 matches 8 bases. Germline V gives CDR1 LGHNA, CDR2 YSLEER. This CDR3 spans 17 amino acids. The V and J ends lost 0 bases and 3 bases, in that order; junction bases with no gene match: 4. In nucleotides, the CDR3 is TGCGCCAGCAGCCAAGAGATCGCGGGGGGTGGGGCCAACGTCCTGACTTTC. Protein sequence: CASSQEIAGGGANVLTF.

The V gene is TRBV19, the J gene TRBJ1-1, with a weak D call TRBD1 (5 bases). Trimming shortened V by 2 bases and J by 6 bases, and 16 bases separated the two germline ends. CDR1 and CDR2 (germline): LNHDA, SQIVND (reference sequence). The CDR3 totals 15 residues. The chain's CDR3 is CASSISGLSSSEAFF. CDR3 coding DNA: TGTGCCAGTAGTATATCAGGGCTCTCATCGTCTGAAGCTTTCTTT.